Below, 14 T cell receptor beta chains from the same sample are listed, as sequenced in a study of cytomegalovirus exposure and HLA in healthy donors. PCR amplification relied on 60 Vbeta primers (plus 13 Jbeta primers). Measured with immunoSEQ multiplex PCR; TCRdb has only the in-frame clones, and not every one. The sample includes more than 100,000 clones. The sequenced sample was PBMCs. The origin of the receptors is a man aged 40-49 years in good health and CMV-seronegative.

The rearrangement joins TRBV4-3 to TRBJ2-2; D unresolved. The CDR3 runs 16 residues. Germline V lookup: CDR1 LGHNA, CDR2 YSLEER. V was shortened by 0 bases and J by 1 base, with 9 bases between the two germline ends. The chain's CDR3 is CASSQDRSKNTGELFF. The CDR3 DNA reads TGCGCCAGCAGCCAAGATCGGAGCAAGAACACCGGGGAGCTGTTTTTT.

This rearrangement joins TRBV5-5 to TRBJ2-7, with TRBD1 identical over 9 bases. Looked up from germline, CDR1 is SGHKS and CDR2 is YYEKEE (reference sequence). The CDR3 sequence is 14 residues long. V trimming: 4 bases; J trimming: 5 bases; junction bases outside the gene matches: 7. CDR3 sequence: CASSPPDRGDEQYF. Written as DNA, the CDR3 is TGTGCCAGCAGCCCCCCGGACAGGGGAGACGAGCAGTACTTC.

The chain is built from TRBV13 and TRBJ2-2, with D unresolved. The CDR3 runs to 12 residues. Germline V lookup: CDR1 PRHDT, CDR2 FYEKMQ (reference sequence). The ends were cut back, 5 bases at V and 4 bases at J, with 5 bases in the middle. CDR3 amino acids: CASSLTTGELFF. Written as DNA, the CDR3 is TGTGCCAGCAGCCTAACCACCGGGGAGCTGTTTTTT. The whole variable domain, filled in from reference TRBV13 and TRBJ2-2, reads AAGVIQSPRHLIKEKRETATLKCYPIPRHDTVYWYQQGPGQDPQFLISFYEKMQSDKGSIPDRFSAQQFSDYHSELNMSSLELGDSALYFCASSLTTGELFFGEGSRLTVL.

This rearrangement joins TRBV18 to TRBJ2-5; D is undetermined. Germline V lookup: CDR1 KGHSH, CDR2 LQKENI. Trimming cost V 5 bases and J 4 bases, with 5 bases left between them. The CDR3 totals 11 residues. The CDR3 sequence is CASSSGETQYF. The CDR3 nucleotides are TGTGCCAGCTCATCAGGAGAGACCCAGTACTTC.

V gene TRBV6-5 combines with J gene TRBJ1-2, with TRBD1 matching over 8 bases. The germline V gene has CDR1 MNHEY and CDR2 SVGAGI. CDR3 size: 14 residues. The V segment lost 2 bases and the J segment 3 bases; nucleotides outside the gene matches: 2. CDR3 in DNA: TGTGCCAGCAGTTACCGGGGACAGGACTATGGCTACACCTTC. As protein: CASSYRGQDYGYTF.

The gene calls are TRBV6-5 and TRBJ2-1, with 8 bases that match TRBD2. CDR1 is MNHEY, CDR2 SVGAGI, per germline. V shed 4 bases and J 7 bases; nucleotides not matched to a gene: 9. This CDR3 region has 15 residues. In DNA form, the CDR3 reads TGTGCCAGCAGTTTGGCATTAGCGGGATTTAATGAGCAGTTCTTC. Its protein is CASSLALAGFNEQFF.

The chain recombines TRBV30 with TRBJ1-1; D gene unclear. The CDR3 is made up of 11 amino acids. Germline-derived CDR1 and CDR2 are GTSNPN and SVGIG (reference sequence). Trimming removed 2 bases from V and 12 bases from J, with 13 bases in between. The CDR3 sequence is CAWSPSGNPFF. The CDR3 DNA sequence: TGTGCCTGGAGTCCATCGGGGAACCCTTTCTTT.

This CDR3 reads CASSQDGIEQGAGANVLTF. CDR3 DNA: TGCGCCAGCAGCCAAGATGGGATCGAACAGGGCGCTGGGGCCAACGTCCTGACTTTC. J is TRBJ2-6 and V is TRBV4-1, with D possibly being TRBD1 (6 bases). Germline V CDR1 and CDR2: MGHRA, YSYEKL. Trimming stripped 0 bases from V and 2 bases from J, with 17 bases between. The CDR3 is 19 residues long.

The chain carries TRBV6-5 and TRBJ1-5, with 10 bases matching TRBD1. The length of the CDR3 is 14 residues. V was pared by 6 bases and J by 2 bases, with 1 base of the junction left unmatched. Germline V CDR1 and CDR2: MNHEY, SVGAGI. In DNA, the CDR3 is TGTGCCAGCAGGGGGACAGGGGGCAATCAGCCCCAGCATTTT. Its protein is CASRGTGGNQPQHF.

V usage is TRBV7-9 and J usage is TRBJ1-1; 10 bases agree with TRBD1. Germline V lookup: CDR1 SEHNR, CDR2 FQNEAQ (reference sequence). This CDR3 has 14 amino acids. Trimming removed 4 bases from V and 3 bases from J; junction bases left unmatched: 2. The CDR3 coding sequence is TGTGCCAGCAGCTCGACAGGGGGCCACACTGAAGCTTTCTTT. Its translation: CASSSTGGHTEAFF. Together with reference TRBV7-9 and TRBJ1-1, the CDR3 gives the full variable domain: DTGVSQNPRHKITKRGQNVTFRCDPISEHNRLYWYRQTLGQGPEFLTYFQNEAQLEKSRLLSDRFSAERPKGSFSTLEIQRTEQGDSAMYLCASSSTGGHTEAFFGQGTRLTVV.

J is TRBJ2-5 and V is TRBV11-2; no firm D call. The CDR3 loop spans 13 amino acids. V lost 3 bases and J 0 bases, leaving 5 bases between the germline ends. Germline V gene lookup returns CDR1 SGHAT and CDR2 FQNNGV. In DNA, the CDR3 is TGTGCCAGCAGCTTCGCAGACCAAGAGACCCAGTACTTC. Translated: CASSFADQETQYF.

The chain combines TRBV7-2 with TRBJ2-5; TRBD2 matches 7 bases. Germline CDR1 is SGHTA and CDR2 is FQGNSA. This CDR3 is 14 amino acids long. The V gene end was trimmed by 5 bases and the J gene end by 2 bases; junction bases not matched to a gene: 5. The DNA of the CDR3 is TGTGCCAGCAGCCTGACTAGCATTCAAGAGACCCAGTACTTC. Translated: CASSLTSIQETQYF.

The chain uses TRBV15 and TRBJ2-2; D not resolved. The V gene's germline CDR1 is LNHNV and CDR2 YYDKDF (reference sequence). CDR3 size: 16 residues. V lost 0 bases and J 5 bases, leaving 13 bases between the germline ends. The CDR3 loop reads CATSRELNFETGELFF. The CDR3 DNA sequence: TGTGCCACCAGCAGAGAGTTGAATTTCGAGACCGGGGAGCTGTTTTTT.

The chain couples TRBV5-6 to TRBJ2-7, with 12 bases matching TRBD1. Germline-derived CDR1 and CDR2 are SGHDT and YYEEEE. J was trimmed by 2 bases and V by 0 bases; bases with no gene match: 9. The CDR3 has 18 amino acids. In DNA form, the CDR3 reads TGTGCCAGCAGCTTGGCTTGGGACAGGGGGCCTAATGCCTACGAGCAGTACTTC. The encoded protein is CASSLAWDRGPNAYEQYF.